This paragraph covers one T cell receptor (beta chain) sequence. Clones were read by immunoSEQ multiplex PCR, and TCRdb kept only the in-frame ones, dropping some. This table holds 350,000 or so clones, about 92% found once. The data were obtained in a study of blood T cell repertoires in COVID-19. Study-wide context: Sites in the United States, Italy and Spain provided acute and convalescent COVID-19 samples.

V lost 5 bases to trimming and J lost 1 base, with 5 bases between them. Germline loops: CDR1 SGHVS, CDR2 FQNEAQ. This CDR3 has 12 residues. The receptor comes from a woman aged 30 to 39 who had recovered from COVID-19. The chain links TRBV7-8 to TRBJ2-5; D is ambiguous. The sequenced sample was PBMCs or T cells enriched from blood (not recorded which). The CDR3 reads CASSPRQETQYF. CDR3 DNA sequence: TGTGCCAGCAGCCCCCGCCAAGAGACCCAGTACTTC.